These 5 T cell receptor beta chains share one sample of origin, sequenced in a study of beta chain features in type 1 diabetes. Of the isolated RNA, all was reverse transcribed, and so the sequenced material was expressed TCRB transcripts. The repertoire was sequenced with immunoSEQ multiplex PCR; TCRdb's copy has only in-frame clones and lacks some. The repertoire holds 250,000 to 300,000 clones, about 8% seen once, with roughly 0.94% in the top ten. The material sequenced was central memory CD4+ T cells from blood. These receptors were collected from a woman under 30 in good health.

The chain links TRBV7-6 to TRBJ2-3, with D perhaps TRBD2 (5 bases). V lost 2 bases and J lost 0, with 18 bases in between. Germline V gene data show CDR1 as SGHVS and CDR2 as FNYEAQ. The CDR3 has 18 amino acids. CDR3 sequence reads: CASSLRPLSVTSTDTQYF. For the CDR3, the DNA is TGTGCCAGCAGCTTACGTCCCCTTAGCGTCACTAGCACAGATACGCAGTATTTT. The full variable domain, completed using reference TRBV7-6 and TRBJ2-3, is GAGVSQSPRYKVTKRGQDVALRCDPISGHVSLYWYRQALGQGPEFLTYFNYEAQQDKSGLPNDRFSAERPEGSISTLTIQRTEQRDSAMYRCASSLRPLSVTSTDTQYFGPGTRLTVL.

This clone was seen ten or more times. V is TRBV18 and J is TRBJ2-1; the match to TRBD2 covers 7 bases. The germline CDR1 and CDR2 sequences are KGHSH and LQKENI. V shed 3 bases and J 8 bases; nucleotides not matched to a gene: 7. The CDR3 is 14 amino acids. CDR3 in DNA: TGTGCCAGCTCACCCGACGGGCGGGGGTATGAGCAGTTCTTC. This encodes CASSPDGRGYEQFF.

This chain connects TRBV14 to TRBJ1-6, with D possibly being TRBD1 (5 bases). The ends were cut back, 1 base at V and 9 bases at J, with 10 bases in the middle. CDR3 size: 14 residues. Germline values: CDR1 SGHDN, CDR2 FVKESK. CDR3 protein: CASSQVIGGSPLHF. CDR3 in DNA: TGTGCCAGCAGCCAAGTTATCGGGGGTTCACCCCTCCACTTT.

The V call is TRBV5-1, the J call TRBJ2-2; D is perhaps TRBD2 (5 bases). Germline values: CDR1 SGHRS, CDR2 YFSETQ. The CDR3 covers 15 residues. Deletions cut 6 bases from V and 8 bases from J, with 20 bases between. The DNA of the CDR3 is TGCGCCAGCACTGGAAGCGGTGCAGGCCGGGGGGAGCTGTTTTTT. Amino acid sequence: CASTGSGAGRGELFF.

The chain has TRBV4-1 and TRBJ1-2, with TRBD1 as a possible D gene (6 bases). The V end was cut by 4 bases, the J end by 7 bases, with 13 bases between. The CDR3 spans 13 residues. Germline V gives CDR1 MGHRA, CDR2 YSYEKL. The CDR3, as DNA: TGCGCCAGCAGCCGGTTGGGGGCTGGTGGCTACACCTTC. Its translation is CASSRLGAGGYTF.